What follows describes a single T cell receptor beta chain. As yet, its antigen is unknown. This sample is part of a study of shared clonotypes between healthy human individuals. For the study at large: Per donor, CD8 memory used one plate, CD8 naive used two, CD4 memory used three and CD4 naive used three.

Study findings and constraints: About 5% of naive CD4 clonotypes were shared across four donors. Naive subsets generally had larger estimated richness than memory subsets.

Germline loops: CDR1 MNHEY, CDR2 SMNVEV (reference sequence). Unmatched junction bases numbered 7, after V lost 6 bases and J lost 7 bases. This CDR3 contains 13 residues. The repertoire was sequenced with immunoSEQ multiplex PCR; TCRdb's copy has only in-frame clones and lacks some. The sample holds fewer than 700,000 clones, around 96% seen once. Naivety among CD8 cells was defined by CD45RO negativity and positive CCR7 selection, thereby excluding terminally differentiated effector memory CD45RA+ cells. The TCR sequence derives from a woman in her thirties in good health. V gene TRBV27 combines with J gene TRBJ2-7; 9 nucleotides align to TRBD1. Sequencing was performed on naive CD8+ T cells sorted from blood. In DNA, the CDR3 is TGTGCCAGCAGCTGGGACAGGGCAGGGGAGCAGTACTTC. This encodes CASSWDRAGEQYF.